The source of this T cell receptor beta chain is a study of cytomegalovirus exposure and HLA in healthy donors. Study-wide results and caveats: Listed as cytomegalovirus-associated were 150 or so TCR beta chains. In all likelihood, a cluster of highly shared sequence variants was a sequencing artifact. Within an earlier analysis, most TCR beta V segments proved productive either about 90% or about 30% of the time. Follow-up analysis found HLA locus-dependent TCR association rates, highest for DRB1 and lowest for HLA-C.

13 Jbeta primers and 60 Vbeta primers were used for the PCR. The assay was immunoSEQ multiplex PCR, and TCRdb's table has in-frame clones only and misses some. The repertoire has 150,000 to 200,000 clones, 62% of them found once; the top ten carry just under 3%. About this clone itself: As yet, its antigen is unknown. The sample carries other DNA sequences with the same CDR3.

The germline V gene has CDR1 SNHLY and CDR2 FYNNEI. V was clipped by 8 bases and J by 1 base, with 11 bases between them. The CDR3 runs to 14 residues. The sequence was obtained from a man aged 35 to 55 in good health and CMV-seronegative. Sample: PBMCs. V and J are TRBV2 and TRBJ2-2; D is perhaps TRBD2 (6 bases). This chain's CDR3 is CASRGTVNTGELFF. CDR3 DNA: TGTGCCAGCCGGGGGACGGTGAACACCGGGGAGCTGTTTTTT.